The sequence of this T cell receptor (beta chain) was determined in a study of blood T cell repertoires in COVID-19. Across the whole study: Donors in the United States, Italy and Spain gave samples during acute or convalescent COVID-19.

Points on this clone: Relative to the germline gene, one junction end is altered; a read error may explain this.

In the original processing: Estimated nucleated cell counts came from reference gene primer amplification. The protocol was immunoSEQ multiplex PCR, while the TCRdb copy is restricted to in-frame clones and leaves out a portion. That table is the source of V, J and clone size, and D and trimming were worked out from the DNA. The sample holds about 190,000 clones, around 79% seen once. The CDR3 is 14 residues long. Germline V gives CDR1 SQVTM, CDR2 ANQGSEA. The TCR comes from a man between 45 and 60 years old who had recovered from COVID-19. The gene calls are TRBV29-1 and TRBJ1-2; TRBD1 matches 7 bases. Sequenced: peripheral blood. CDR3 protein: CSVTNRDKGASVAF. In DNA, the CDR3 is TGCAGCGTGACCAACCGGGACAAGGGGGCGAGTGTCGCCTTC. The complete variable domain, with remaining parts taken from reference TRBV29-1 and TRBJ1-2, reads SAVISQKPSRDICQRGTSLTIQCQVDSQVTMMFWYRQQPGQSLTLIATANQGSEATYESGFVIDKFPISRPNLTFSTLTVSNMSPEDSSIYLCSVTNRDKGASVAFGSGTRLTVV.